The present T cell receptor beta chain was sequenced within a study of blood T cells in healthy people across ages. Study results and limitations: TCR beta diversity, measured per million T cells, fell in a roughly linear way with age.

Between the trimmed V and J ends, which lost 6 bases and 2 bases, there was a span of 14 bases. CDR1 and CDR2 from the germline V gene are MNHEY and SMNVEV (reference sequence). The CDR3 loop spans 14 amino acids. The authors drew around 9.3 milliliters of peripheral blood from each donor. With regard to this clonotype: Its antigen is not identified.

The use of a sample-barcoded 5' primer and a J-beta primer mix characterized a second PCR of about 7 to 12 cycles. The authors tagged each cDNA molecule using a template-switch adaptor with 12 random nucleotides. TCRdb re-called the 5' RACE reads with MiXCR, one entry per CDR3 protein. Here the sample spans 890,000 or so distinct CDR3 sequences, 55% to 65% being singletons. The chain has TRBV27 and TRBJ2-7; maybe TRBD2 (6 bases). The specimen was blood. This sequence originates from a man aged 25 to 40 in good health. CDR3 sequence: CASRRDEPTYEQYF. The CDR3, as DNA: TGTGCCAGCAGGCGGGACGAGCCAACCTACGAGCAGTACTTC.